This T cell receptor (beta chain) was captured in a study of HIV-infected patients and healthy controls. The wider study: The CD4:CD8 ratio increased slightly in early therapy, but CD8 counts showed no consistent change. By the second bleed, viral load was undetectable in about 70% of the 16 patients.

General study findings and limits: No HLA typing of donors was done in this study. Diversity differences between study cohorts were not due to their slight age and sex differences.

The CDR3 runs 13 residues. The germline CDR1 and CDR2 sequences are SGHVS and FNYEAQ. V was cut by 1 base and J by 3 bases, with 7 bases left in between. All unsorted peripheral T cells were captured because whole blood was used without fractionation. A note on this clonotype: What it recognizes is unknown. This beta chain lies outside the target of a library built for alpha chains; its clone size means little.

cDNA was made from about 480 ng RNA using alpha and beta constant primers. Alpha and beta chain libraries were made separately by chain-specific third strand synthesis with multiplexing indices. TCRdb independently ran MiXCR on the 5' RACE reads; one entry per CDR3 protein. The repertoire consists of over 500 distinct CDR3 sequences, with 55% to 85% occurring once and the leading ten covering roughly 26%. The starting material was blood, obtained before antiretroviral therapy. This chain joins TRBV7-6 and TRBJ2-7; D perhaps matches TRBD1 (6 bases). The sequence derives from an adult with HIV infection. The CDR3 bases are TGTGCCAGCAGCTTAGGCAGGGGCTACGAGCAGTACTTC. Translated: CASSLGRGYEQYF.